This T cell receptor beta chain stems from a study of blood T cell repertoires in COVID-19 (dated by TCRdb to about 2020). Background on the whole study: Samples covering the acute and convalescent phases of COVID-19 were provided by collaborators in the United States, Italy and Spain. The prospective study material was composed of cDNA or gDNA derived from T cells, B-cell-depleted T cells, or PBMCs. The dataset comprised deeply sampled blood TCRbeta repertoires from subjects exposed to, actively infected with, or recovered from COVID-19. A freely available public database, intended as a resource for researchers studying the immune response to SARS-CoV-2, is where the repertoires were released. The samples were drawn from the first 160 participants of the ongoing ImmuneRACE study and from 950 to 1,500 subjects provided by 6 global collaborators. The sample metadata nearly always contained a de-identified subject ID, COVID-19 status, age in years and sex. Where HLA class I and class II types were available, the types were taken from metadata supplied by the sample provider, not from assay-based typing. Results and caveats for the whole study, not just this receptor: Clinical and demographic metadata were provided uncurated, with the amount varying by source and participant.

TCRbeta CDR3 regions were amplified from genomic DNA by means of the immunoSEQ Assay, a bias-controlled multiplex PCR. The paper's processing steps were these. The number of nucleated cells in each sample was estimated from the amplification of reference gene primers within the assay. Sequence reads were collapsed and filtered to measure the absolute abundance of every unique TCRbeta CDR3 rearrangement. Productive Simpson clonality was computed per sample as the square root of Simpson's diversity index over productive rearrangements. In its TCRdb copy, this immuneACCESS table keeps in-frame sequences only and misses some clones. Where compared with another copy, unresolved V genes explain less than half of these, and the others have no known cause. That table supplies the V and J calls and clone size; D and trimming were determined from the DNA. The sample yields roughly 87,000 clones; approximately 84% were counted once. The ten largest account for 15% to 20% of the sample.

The collaborating institutions used their own protocols to collect whole blood in K2EDTA tubes. Collaborator samples were shipped for TCRbeta analysis as frozen whole blood, isolated PBMCs, or DNA extracted from either sample type. Only one count was recorded for this clone. Its antigen is still unknown. No quality values exist for individual bases; no much larger clone is one base distant. The sample consisted of peripheral blood. The sequence derives from a woman in her sixties or seventies with acute or convalescent COVID-19.

At the DNA level, the sequence is TGTGCCTGGAGTCTGGCAGATGGAAACACCATATATTTT. This translates into CAWSLADGNTIYF. The rearrangement combines TRBV30 with TRBJ1-3; the D gene is not confidently resolved. The trim is 2 bases for V and 3 bases for J, with a gap of 8 bases between the germline ends. The CDR3 sequence holds 13 residues, the cysteine and phenylalanine included. Just the 39-base CDR3 DNA is kept, in frame starting at base 1. CDR1 and CDR2 were assigned from the germline V gene (reference sequence) as GTSNPN and SVGIG.